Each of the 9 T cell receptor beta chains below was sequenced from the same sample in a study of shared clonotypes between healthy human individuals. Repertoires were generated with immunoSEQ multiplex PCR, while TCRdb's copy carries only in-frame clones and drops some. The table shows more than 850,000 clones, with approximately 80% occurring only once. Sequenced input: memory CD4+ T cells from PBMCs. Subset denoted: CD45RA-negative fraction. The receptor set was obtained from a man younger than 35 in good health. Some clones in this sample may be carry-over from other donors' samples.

The CDR3 sequence: CASSPWVLAGGETQYF. The CDR3 DNA follows: TGTGCCAGCAGCCCGTGGGTGCTAGCGGGAGGCGAGACCCAGTACTTC. V usage is TRBV11-2 and J usage is TRBJ2-5; 11 bases fit TRBD2. J lost 5 bases, V lost 5 bases, and 10 bases had no gene match. The CDR3 has 16 residues. The germline CDR1 and CDR2 sequences are SGHAT and FQNNGV. The variable domain in full, with the rest retrieved from reference TRBV11-2 and TRBJ2-5, is EAGVAQSPRYKIIEKRQSVAFWCNPISGHATLYWYQQILGQGPKLLIQFQNNGVVDDSQLPKDRFSAERLKGVDSTLKIQPAKLEDSAVYLCASSPWVLAGGETQYFGPGTRLLVL.

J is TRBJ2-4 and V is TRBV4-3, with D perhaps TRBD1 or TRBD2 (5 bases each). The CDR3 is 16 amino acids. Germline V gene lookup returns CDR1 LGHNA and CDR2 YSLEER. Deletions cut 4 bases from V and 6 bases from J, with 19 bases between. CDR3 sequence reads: CASSRGRDPGGNIQYF. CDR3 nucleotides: TGCGCCAGCAGCCGGGGACGGGACCCCGGTGGAAACATTCAGTACTTC.

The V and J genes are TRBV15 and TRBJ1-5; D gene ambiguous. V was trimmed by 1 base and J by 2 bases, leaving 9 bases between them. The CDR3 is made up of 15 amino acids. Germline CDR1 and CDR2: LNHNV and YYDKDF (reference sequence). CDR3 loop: CATSRVVLGNQPQHF. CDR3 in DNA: TGTGCCACCAGCAGAGTGGTCTTAGGCAATCAGCCCCAGCATTTT.

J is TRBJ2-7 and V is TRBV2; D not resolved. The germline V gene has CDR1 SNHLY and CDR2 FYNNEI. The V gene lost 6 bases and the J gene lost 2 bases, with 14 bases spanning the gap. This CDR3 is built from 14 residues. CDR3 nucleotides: TGTGCCAGCAGCGCCGGGCCAAATCCCTACGAGCAGTACTTC. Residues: CASSAGPNPYEQYF.

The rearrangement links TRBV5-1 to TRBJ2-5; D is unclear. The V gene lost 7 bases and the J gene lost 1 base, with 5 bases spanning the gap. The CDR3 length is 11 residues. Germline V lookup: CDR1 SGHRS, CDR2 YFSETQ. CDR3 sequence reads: CASGPQETQYF. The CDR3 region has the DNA TGCGCCAGCGGACCCCAAGAGACCCAGTACTTC.

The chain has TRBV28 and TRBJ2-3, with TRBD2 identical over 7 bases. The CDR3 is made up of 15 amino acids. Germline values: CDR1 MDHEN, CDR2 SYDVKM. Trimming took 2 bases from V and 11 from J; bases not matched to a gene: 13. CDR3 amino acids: CASSLPGTNTNWQYF. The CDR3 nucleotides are TGTGCCAGCAGTTTACCGGGGACTAACACTAACTGGCAGTATTTT.

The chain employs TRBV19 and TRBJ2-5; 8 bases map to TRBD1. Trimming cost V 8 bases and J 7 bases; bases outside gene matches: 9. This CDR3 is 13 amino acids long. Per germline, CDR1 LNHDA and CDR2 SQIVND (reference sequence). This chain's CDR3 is CASGNQGAGTQYF. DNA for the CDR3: TGTGCCAGTGGAAATCAGGGGGCGGGGACCCAGTACTTC.

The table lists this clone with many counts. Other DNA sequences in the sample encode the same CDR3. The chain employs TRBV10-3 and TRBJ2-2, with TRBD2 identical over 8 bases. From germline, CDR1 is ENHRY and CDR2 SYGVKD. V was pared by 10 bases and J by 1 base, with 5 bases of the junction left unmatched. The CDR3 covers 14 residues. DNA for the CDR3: TGTGCCACACTAGCGGAACTGAACACCGGGGAGCTGTTTTTT. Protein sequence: CATLAELNTGELFF.

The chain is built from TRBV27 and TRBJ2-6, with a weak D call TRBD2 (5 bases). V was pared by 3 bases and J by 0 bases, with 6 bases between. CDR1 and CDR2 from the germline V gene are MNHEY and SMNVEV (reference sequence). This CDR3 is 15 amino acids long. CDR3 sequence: CASSLRASGANVLTF. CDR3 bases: TGTGCCAGCAGTTTGCGGGCCTCTGGGGCCAACGTCCTGACTTTC.